The 7 T cell receptor beta chains listed next were all sequenced from one sample in a study of T cell changes during pregnancy in multiple sclerosis. Assay: immunoSEQ multiplex PCR; the TCRdb copy retains only in-frame clones and omits some. Of 21,000 or so clones in the sample, roughly 89% are singletons; the top ten hold 5.3%. The material sequenced was CD8+ T cells from peripheral blood mononuclear cells, taken in the second trimester of pregnancy. All receptors derive from a female donor in good health, enrolled as a control in a pregnancy study.

A single count supports this clone. The V gene is TRBV19, the J gene TRBJ1-5, with 7 bases aligning to TRBD1. Per the germline V gene, CDR1 is LNHDA and CDR2 is SQIVND (reference sequence). The CDR3 totals 15 residues. J was trimmed by 4 bases and V by 2 bases; bases with no gene match: 5. CDR3 residues: CASSISARGNQPQHF. The CDR3 DNA reads as TGTGCCAGTAGTATAAGCGCCAGGGGGAATCAGCCCCAGCATTTT.

The chain has TRBV10-3 and TRBJ2-1, with D perhaps TRBD1 (5 bases). V gave up 9 bases and J gave up 0 bases, with 9 bases separating them. From germline, CDR1 is ENHRY and CDR2 SYGVKD. This CDR3 has 13 amino acids. The CDR3 region has the DNA TGTGCCATTGGAGACAGCTCCTACAATGAGCAGTTCTTC. It codes for CAIGDSSYNEQFF.

The chain is built from TRBV10-3 and TRBJ2-2, with 9 bases lining up with TRBD1. The CDR3 is made up of 15 amino acids. CDR1 is ENHRY, CDR2 SYGVKD, per germline. Trimming at V came to 8 bases and at J to 1 base, leaving 5 bases not matched to a gene. The CDR3 protein is CAIGDRALNTGELFF. In DNA form, the CDR3 reads TGTGCCATCGGGGACAGGGCCCTGAACACCGGGGAGCTGTTTTTT.

V and J are TRBV15 and TRBJ1-2; weak D call: TRBD1 (6 bases). Germline V gene sequence: CDR1 LNHNV, CDR2 YYDKDF (reference sequence). The CDR3 is 13 residues long. V was clipped by 5 bases and J by 6 bases, with 13 bases between them. The CDR3 here is CATSGRQVDGYTF. The CDR3, as DNA: TGTGCCACCAGCGGCCGACAGGTTGATGGCTACACCTTC. Complete variable domain (other parts from reference TRBV15 and TRBJ1-2): DAMVIQNPRYQVTQFGKPVTLSCSQTLNHNVMYWYQQKSSQAPKLLFHYYDKDFNNEADTPDNFQSRRPNTSFCFLDIRSPGLGDTAMYLCATSGRQVDGYTFGSGTRLTVV.

The chain carries TRBV15 and TRBJ1-6; D is unresolved. Germline V gives CDR1 LNHNV, CDR2 YYDKDF (reference sequence). V was shortened by 6 bases and J by 5 bases, with 5 bases between the two germline ends. CDR3 length equals 12 residues. The CDR3 bases are TGTGCCACCAGGGCCGATAATTCACCCCTCCACTTT. Translating it yields CATRADNSPLHF.

The chain recombines TRBV4-3 with TRBJ2-7; D call uncertain. The ends were cut back, 0 bases at V and 4 bases at J, with 13 bases in the middle. The CDR3 is 15 amino acids. The germline gives CDR1 LGHNA, CDR2 YSLEER. CDR3 amino acids: CASSQDGQVGYEQYF. CDR3 nucleotides: TGCGCCAGCAGCCAAGATGGGCAGGTTGGGTACGAGCAGTACTTC.

The chain employs TRBV19 and TRBJ2-1; a possible D gene is TRBD2 (7 bases). CDR1 is LNHDA and CDR2 is SQIVND in the germline V gene (reference sequence). Trimming took 8 bases from V and 4 from J, leaving 15 bases between them. This CDR3 region has 14 residues. CDR3 bases: TGTGCCAGTTTCGGAGGGGGGGCTTACAATGAGCAGTTCTTC. Amino acid sequence: CASFGGGAYNEQFF.